Presented here are 18 T cell receptor beta chains from one specimen sequenced in a study of shared T cell receptors in the human thymus. The table came from immunoSEQ multiplex PCR; TCRdb's copy has only in-frame clones and leaves some out. This repertoire shows roughly 710,000 clones, 70% to 90% found once; its top ten account for around 0.0099%. These data were also filed under a second study, of human thymus T cells.

The sequenced sample consisted of thymocytes. The receptor set was obtained from a girl in the first two years of life with a congenital heart defect.

The rearrangement joins TRBV10-1 to TRBJ2-7; 9 nucleotides agree with TRBD2. The CDR3 consists of 16 residues. From germline, CDR1 is WNHNN and CDR2 SYGVQD (reference sequence). Germline trimming cut 0 bases from V and 4 bases from J; bases unmatched to any gene: 7. CDR3 region: CASSESGRGGQYEQYF. CDR3 DNA sequence: TGCGCCAGCAGTGAGTCGGGGCGGGGGGGCCAATACGAGCAGTACTTC.

This clone was seen just once. The V gene is TRBV27, the J gene TRBJ2-6; D possibly corresponds to TRBD2 (6 bases). The CDR3 is 20 residues long. The germline gives CDR1 MNHEY, CDR2 SMNVEV (reference sequence). V was pared by 3 bases and J by 0 bases, with 21 bases between. In DNA, the CDR3 is TGTGCCAGCAGTTTTACCTCAGCGGGTAATACTCTCTCTGGGGCCAACGTCCTGACTTTC. Translation: CASSFTSAGNTLSGANVLTF.

The rearrangement uses TRBV7-9 and TRBJ1-1, with D possibly being TRBD1 (6 bases). Deletions cut 5 bases from V and 3 bases from J, with 19 bases between. Germline assignment: CDR1 SEHNR and CDR2 FQNEAQ (reference sequence). This CDR3 has 16 residues. The CDR3 DNA is TGTGCCAGCAGCCCTCACAGGGTACCTCCGGACACTGAAGCTTTCTTT. Encoded protein: CASSPHRVPPDTEAFF.

The J gene is TRBJ2-2, the V gene TRBV6-4; D gene uncertain. Germline V gene data show CDR1 as MRHNA and CDR2 as SNTAGT. The CDR3 has 15 amino acids. Trimming left V 8 bases short and J 2 bases short, with 15 bases between. CDR3 loop: CASSPGQGNTGELFF. In nucleotides, the CDR3 is TGTGCCAGCTCTCCGGGTCAAGGAAACACCGGGGAGCTGTTTTTT.

The gene calls are TRBV9 and TRBJ2-5; 13 bases map to TRBD2. CDR3 length: 18 residues. Germline V gene sequence: CDR1 SGDLS, CDR2 YYNGEE. With 3 bases clipped from V and 4 bases from J, the junction kept 12 bases outside the gene matches. DNA of the CDR3: TGTGCCAGCAGCGCCATCACCGGGACTAGCGGGGTCACAGAGACCCAGTACTTC. Translation: CASSAITGTSGVTETQYF. Filled out from reference TRBV9 and TRBJ2-5, the complete variable domain reads DSGVTQTPKHLITATGQRVTLRCSPRSGDLSVYWYQQSLDQGLQFLIQYYNGEERAKGNILERFSAQQFPDLHSELNLSSLELGDSALYFCASSAITGTSGVTETQYFGPGTRLLVL.

This chain joins TRBV6-1 and TRBJ2-3, with TRBD2 matching 10 bases. J lost 5 bases, V lost 2 bases, and 7 bases had no gene match. Germline CDR1 MNHNS, CDR2 SASEGT. This CDR3 comprises 16 residues. This CDR3 is CASSECSLAGEDTQYF. CDR3 coding DNA: TGTGCCAGCAGTGAATGCTCGCTAGCGGGGGAAGATACGCAGTATTTT.

This chain joins TRBV19 and TRBJ1-2; no clear D gene. This CDR3 has 13 residues. With 5 bases removed from V and 4 bases from J, the gap between germline ends came to 11 bases. The germline V gene encodes CDR1 LNHDA and CDR2 SQIVND (reference sequence). The CDR3 loop reads CASSSPGTYGYTF. The CDR3, as DNA: TGTGCCAGTAGTTCTCCAGGAACCTATGGCTACACCTTC.

The rearrangement links TRBV9 to TRBJ1-4; D call uncertain. CDR3 length: 15 residues. In germline, CDR1 is SGDLS, CDR2 YYNGEE. Deletions cut 4 bases from V and 3 bases from J, with 13 bases between. The CDR3 DNA follows: TGTGCCAGCAGCTCATACGGGGATCCTAATGAAAAACTGTTTTTT. Translated: CASSSYGDPNEKLFF.

J is TRBJ2-3 and V is TRBV5-8; D ambiguous. CDR1 is SGHTS, CDR2 YDEGEE, per germline. V lost 4 bases and J 0 bases, leaving 12 bases between the germline ends. The CDR3 length is 15 residues. Here the CDR3 DNA reads TGTGCCAGCAGCCGCTCGTGGCCTAGCACAGATACGCAGTATTTT. This translates into CASSRSWPSTDTQYF.

V and J are TRBV19 and TRBJ2-6; 9 bases fit TRBD1. This CDR3 spans 21 amino acids. The germline V gene encodes CDR1 LNHDA and CDR2 SQIVND (reference sequence). J lost 0 bases, V lost 5 bases, and 17 bases had no gene match. This CDR3 reads CASSCNVGRDREPSGANVLTF. DNA for the CDR3: TGTGCCAGTAGTTGCAACGTAGGGCGGGACAGGGAACCCTCTGGGGCCAACGTCCTGACTTTC.

The V gene is TRBV7-8, the J gene TRBJ1-2; 7 nucleotides agree with TRBD1. Trimming cost V 5 bases and J 0 bases; bases outside gene matches: 12. The CDR3 totals 17 residues. Germline CDR1 reads SGHVS; CDR2 reads FQNEAQ. Written as DNA, the CDR3 is TGTGCCAGCAGCCCCGGACAGGAGGACTACTCTAACTATGGCTACACCTTC. This sequence encodes CASSPGQEDYSNYGYTF.

The chain is built from TRBV9 and TRBJ2-2; 8 nucleotides line up with TRBD2. The V and J ends lost 4 bases and 3 bases, in that order; junction bases with no gene match: 5. The CDR3 is 15 residues long. Germline assignment: CDR1 SGDLS and CDR2 YYNGEE. CDR3 residues: CASSTSGGYTGELFF. The CDR3 nucleotides are TGTGCCAGCAGCACCAGCGGGGGCTACACCGGGGAGCTGTTTTTT.

J is TRBJ2-7 and V is TRBV14; TRBD1 matches 10 bases. The CDR3 is 14 amino acids. Looked up from germline, CDR1 is SGHDN and CDR2 is FVKESK. Trimming cost V 4 bases and J 6 bases; bases outside gene matches: 6. The CDR3 nucleotides read TGTGCCAGCAGCCGACCGGGACAGGGGATCGAGCAGTACTTC. This codes for CASSRPGQGIEQYF.

For this clone: One end of the junction is discordant with germline, which a read error may explain. V gene TRBV20-1 combines with J gene TRBJ2-5; D call uncertain. CDR1 is DFQATT and CDR2 is SNEGSKA in the germline V gene (reference sequence). The CDR3 has 9 amino acids. The CDR3 sequence is CSARNDSNF. CDR3 in DNA: TGCAGTGCTAGAAACGATTCTAACTTC.

The CDR3 spells CASRRIQGIGELFF. DNA of the CDR3: TGTGCCAGCAGAAGAATACAGGGCATCGGGGAGCTGTTTTTT. This chain joins TRBV28 and TRBJ2-2; D is possibly TRBD1 (6 bases). Between the trimmed V and J ends, which lost 6 bases and 7 bases, there was a span of 15 bases. Germline V CDR1 and CDR2: MDHEN, SYDVKM. The CDR3 runs 14 residues.

A few counts support this clone. The V and J genes are TRBV11-2 and TRBJ1-1; no clear D gene. Per the germline V gene, CDR1 is SGHAT and CDR2 is FQNNGV. V lost 5 bases and J 1 base, leaving 20 bases between the germline ends. This CDR3 region has 17 residues. CDR3 DNA: TGTGCCAGCAGCCCCGAGCCTACATCGCGGGGGAACACTGAAGCTTTCTTT. Translating gives CASSPEPTSRGNTEAFF.

The chain combines TRBV27 with TRBJ2-2; weak D call: TRBD2 (6 bases). Germline V CDR1 and CDR2: MNHEY, SMNVEV (reference sequence). There are 14 residues in the CDR3. Trimming left V 3 bases short and J 6 bases short, with 11 bases between. CDR3 DNA: TGTGCCAGCAGTTTTGGAGGGTTTGCCGGGGAGCTGTTTTTT. Translation: CASSFGGFAGELFF.

This clone was observed a handful of times. This sequence joins TRBV19 and TRBJ2-1, with unresolved D. This CDR3 is 13 amino acids long. Germline CDR1 reads LNHDA; CDR2 reads SQIVND (reference sequence). Trimming left V 4 bases short and J 10 bases short, with 14 bases between. In DNA form, the CDR3 reads TGTGCCAGTAGTAAGCCCCCATCACGCGAGCAGTTCTTC. It specifies CASSKPPSREQFF.